This T cell receptor beta chain came from a study of T cells in Graves' hyperthyroidism and ophthalmopathy. This clonotype was picked up a small number of times. From germline, CDR1 is SGDLS and CDR2 YYNGEE. Deletions cut 0 bases from V and 4 bases from J, with 10 bases between. This CDR3 spans 14 amino acids. Amplification of TCR beta CDR3 regions was performed using RNA transcripts as template. The study used the HTBI primer set for a first-round RT-PCR of the TCR CDR3. Using its own MiXCR run on the multiplex PCR reads, TCRdb lists one record per CDR3 protein. The sample holds about 380,000 distinct CDR3 sequences, under 20% seen once.

The chain uses TRBV9 and TRBJ1-2, with unresolved D. This clonotype was obtained from a man between 18 and 35 years old with Graves' ophthalmopathy. Specimen: blood. The DNA for the CDR3 is TGTGCCAGCAGCGTAGGACACCGGACCTATGGCTACACCTTC. It codes for CASSVGHRTYGYTF.